The 29 T cell receptor beta chains below were found in one sample sequenced in a study of blood T cells in healthy people across ages. Primers used in a second PCR of about 7 to 12 cycles were a sample-barcoded 5' primer and a J-beta primer mix. Using its own MiXCR run on the 5' RACE reads, TCRdb lists one record per CDR3 protein. The repertoire consists of about 1,800,000 distinct CDR3 sequences, with 28% occurring once and the leading ten covering approximately 7.7%. Sequenced material: blood. The receptors were sampled from a woman under 40 in good health.

There are a few counts of this clonotype. The rearrangement joins TRBV29-1 to TRBJ1-1, with D uncertain. Trimming cost V 4 bases and J 5 bases, with 17 bases left between them. This CDR3 has 14 residues. Germline V gives CDR1 SQVTM, CDR2 ANQGSEA. The CDR3 protein is CSVATHLGGTEAFF. CDR3 in DNA: TGCAGCGTTGCTACCCACCTGGGAGGGACTGAAGCTTTCTTT.

The rearrangement uses TRBV6-6 and TRBJ1-6; 7 bases align to TRBD1. Germline V gene lookup returns CDR1 MNHNY and CDR2 SVGAGI (reference sequence). CDR3 length equals 14 residues. V lost 2 bases, J lost 11 bases, and 6 bases stayed unmatched. CDR3 protein: CASSYDRDYPPLHF. The CDR3 DNA reads TGTGCCAGCAGTTACGACAGGGACTATCCACCCCTCCACTTT.

This clonotype has just a few counts. One junction end does not reproduce the germline sequence, and a read error may be involved. This chain joins TRBV28 and TRBJ2-7; 10 nucleotides align to TRBD1. The CDR3 contains 15 residues. Germline V gene data show CDR1 as MDHEN and CDR2 as SYDVKM. The DNA for the CDR3 is TGTGCCGGCAGTTTATTCTTGGGACAGGGGCGCGAGCAGTACTTC. Translation: CAGSLFLGQGREQYF. The full variable domain, its missing parts supplied by reference TRBV28 and TRBJ2-7, is DVKVTQSSRYLVKRTGEKVFLECVQDMDHENMFWYRQDPGLGLRLIYFSYDVKMKEKGDIPEGYSVSREKKERFSLILESASTNQTSMYLCAGSLFLGQGREQYFGPGTRLTVT.

This clonotype has at least ten counts. The V call is TRBV6-5, the J call TRBJ1-2; a possible D gene is TRBD1 (5 bases). V lost 0 bases and J lost 4, with 12 bases in between. The germline CDR1 and CDR2 sequences are MNHEY and SVGAGI. The CDR3 totals 15 residues. The CDR3 region is CASSYSTGTFYGYTF. The CDR3 DNA reads TGTGCCAGCAGTTACTCGACCGGGACCTTCTATGGCTACACCTTC.

This clonotype was picked up a small number of times. The chain couples TRBV29-1 to TRBJ2-1, with 9 positions matching TRBD1. Germline V lookup: CDR1 SQVTM, CDR2 ANQGSEA. J was trimmed by 8 bases and V by 0 bases; bases with no gene match: 11. This CDR3 is 16 amino acids long. The DNA of the CDR3 is TGCAGCGTTGAAGACCACCGGGACAGGGCTGGTTATGAGCAGTTCTTC. Protein: CSVEDHRDRAGYEQFF.

This clonotype was counted many times. This chain uses TRBV7-2 with TRBJ2-7; no definite D call. The CDR3 is 14 residues long. Germline loops: CDR1 SGHTA, CDR2 FQGNSA. The V end was cut by 5 bases, the J end by 2 bases, with 13 bases between. In DNA form, the CDR3 reads TGTGCCAGCAGCCCGTCGCTAGGTACCTACGAGCAGTACTTC. As protein: CASSPSLGTYEQYF.

For this clonotype: At one end the junction does not follow the germline gene, possibly because of a read error. The V and J genes are TRBV6-2 or TRBV6-3 and TRBJ2-7; D is perhaps TRBD1 (6 bases). The CDR3 runs 11 residues. The germline CDR1 and CDR2 sequences are MNHEY and SVGEGT. The CDR3 spells CAGSQTGEQYF. CDR3 nucleotide sequence: TGTGCCGGCAGTCAGACAGGCGAGCAGTACTTC.

The chain combines TRBV12-3 or TRBV12-4 with TRBJ2-4, with D possibly being TRBD1 (7 bases). Gene TRBJ2-5 matches the end of the DNA better, so the J call may be wrong. The CDR3 runs 16 residues. The CDR3 nucleotides read TGTGCCAGCAGTTTAGACCATTTGACAGGGAGGGAGACCCAGTACTTC. It codes for CASSLDHLTGRETQYF.

CDR3 loop: CASSLEWTSGGAYNEQYF. The CDR3 nucleotides read TGTGCCAGCAGCTTAGAGTGGACTAGCGGGGGGGCCTACAATGAGCAGTACTTC. This chain connects TRBV11-2 to TRBJ2-4; 15 nucleotides line up with TRBD2. V was clipped by 0 bases and J by 13 bases; unmatched bases: 13. The CDR3 totals 18 residues. Germline CDR1 reads SGHAT; CDR2 reads FQNNGV.

At least ten counts were recorded for this clonotype. CDR3 loop: CASHSGGAFETQYF. CDR3 sequence (DNA): TGTGCCAGCCATAGCGGGGGGGCCTTTGAGACCCAGTACTTC. The J gene is TRBJ2-5, the V gene TRBV28, with 11 positions matching TRBD2. The germline V gene has CDR1 MDHEN and CDR2 SYDVKM. The CDR3 sequence is 14 residues long. With 8 bases clipped from V and 5 bases from J, the junction kept 7 bases outside the gene matches.

About this clonotype itself: Possible read error: a much larger clone is one base away. The CDR3 protein is CASGTAADNYNEQYF. The CDR3 region has the DNA TGTGCCAGCGGGACGGCAGCGGATAACTACAATGAGCAGTACTTC. V usage is TRBV7-9 and J usage is TRBJ2-7; D is tentatively TRBD1 or TRBD2 (5 bases each). V was clipped by 8 bases and J by 7 bases, with 24 bases between them. Germline CDR1 is SEHNR and CDR2 is FQNEAQ (reference sequence). CDR3 length equals 15 residues.

The CDR3 spells CSASGRRRGWAQETQYF. For the CDR3, the DNA is TGCAGTGCCTCAGGCCGTAGGAGGGGATGGGCGCAAGAGACCCAGTACTTC. This chain links TRBV20-1 with TRBJ2-5, with a weak D call TRBD2 (6 bases). Germline V gives CDR1 DFQATT, CDR2 SNEGSKA (reference sequence). V dropped 6 bases and J dropped 2 bases, with 25 bases sitting between them. The CDR3 is 17 residues long.

The chain carries TRBV20-1 and TRBJ2-7; D might be TRBD1 or TRBD2, each matching 5 bases. The V gene's germline CDR1 is DFQATT and CDR2 SNEGSKA (reference sequence). The CDR3 consists of 15 residues. Between the trimmed V and J ends, which lost 6 bases and 0 bases, there was a span of 18 bases. CDR3: CSAKDPGRSSYEQYF. DNA of the CDR3: TGCAGTGCCAAGGACCCGGGACGTAGCTCCTACGAGCAGTACTTC.

In regard to this clonotype: Because the CDR3 is missing its conserved closing phenylalanine or tryptophan, this is likely a read error. This chain links TRBV14 with TRBJ1-2; D unclear. V was clipped by 0 bases and J by 5 bases, with 7 bases between them. CDR1 and CDR2 from the germline V gene are SGHDN and FVKESK. The CDR3 has 13 amino acids. The CDR3 coding sequence is TGTGCCAGCAGCCAAGAGATATCTTATGGCTACACCTGC. It yields the protein CASSQEISYGYTC.

The chain links TRBV9 to TRBJ2-3, with TRBD2 matching over 13 bases. CDR1 and CDR2 (germline): SGDLS, YYNGEE. The CDR3 has 16 residues. The junction had 2 bases not matched to a gene; V was cut back by 3 bases and J by 1 base. For the CDR3, the DNA is TGTGCCAGCAGCGGAGGGACTAGCGGGGGCACAGATACGCAGTATTTT. It encodes CASSGGTSGGTDTQYF.

Of note for this clonotype: Sequence at one end of the junction differs from germline and may be a read error. The chain has TRBV4-1 and TRBJ2-1; 12 bases agree with TRBD2. Germline-derived CDR1 and CDR2 are MGHRA and YSYEKL. The CDR3 length is 16 residues. The chain's CDR3 is CAGSQGPSGGAGEQFF. CDR3 sequence (DNA): TGCGCCGGCAGCCAGGGACCTAGCGGGGGGGCCGGTGAGCAGTTCTTC.

J is TRBJ2-1 and V is TRBV7-9; TRBD2 might be the D (5 bases). CDR3 length: 15 amino acids. V gave up 5 bases and J gave up 4 bases, with 15 bases separating them. The V gene's germline CDR1 is SEHNR and CDR2 FQNEAQ (reference sequence). CDR3 region: CASSRGLDGYNEQFF. The DNA for the CDR3 is TGTGCCAGCAGCCGCGGGCTTGATGGGTACAATGAGCAGTTCTTC.

This clonotype turned up a few times. The chain has TRBV3-1 and TRBJ2-1; the match to TRBD1 covers 7 bases. The CDR3 contains 16 residues. V lost 0 bases, J lost 7 bases, and 9 bases stayed unmatched. Per the germline V gene, CDR1 is LGHDT and CDR2 is YNNKEL (reference sequence). The CDR3 DNA is TGTGCCAGCAGCCAAGACGGCAGGGGGACCTCAAATGAGCAGTTCTTC. Translated: CASSQDGRGTSNEQFF.

In this sample, this clonotype turned up many times. CDR3 region: CAWSVRFNYGYTF. The CDR3 DNA sequence: TGTGCCTGGAGTGTCAGGTTTAACTATGGCTACACCTTC. The chain joins TRBV30 to TRBJ1-2; D is unclear. CDR3 length: 13 amino acids. In germline, CDR1 is GTSNPN, CDR2 SVGIG (reference sequence). Trimming shortened V by 0 bases and J by 1 base, and 6 bases separated the two germline ends.

The chain combines TRBV4-3 with TRBJ2-4; 9 nucleotides match TRBD2. The assigned J gene may be wrong: the sequence end matches TRBJ2-5 better. Germline V CDR1 and CDR2: LGHNA, YSLEER. The length of the CDR3 is 19 residues. The CDR3 is CASSQDAGRASGMPETQYF. CDR3 nucleotide sequence: TGCGCCAGCAGCCAAGATGCCGGGAGGGCTAGCGGGATGCCGGAGACCCAGTACTTC.

This sequence joins TRBV7-2 and TRBJ1-4; D is undetermined. This CDR3 spans 12 amino acids. Trimming took off 10 bases at V and 7 bases at J, with 13 bases between the two ends. CDR1 SGHTA and CDR2 FQGNSA come from the germline V gene. For the CDR3, the DNA is TGTGCCACACGGGGTTGGGGTGAAAAACTGTTTTTT. Translating it yields CATRGWGEKLFF. The complete variable domain, with remaining parts taken from reference TRBV7-2 and TRBJ1-4, reads GAGVSQSPSNKVTEKGKDVELRCDPISGHTALYWYRQSLGQGLEFLIYFQGNSAPDKSGLPSDRFSAERTGGSVSTLTIQRTQQEDSAVYLCATRGWGEKLFFGSGTQLSVL.

This clonotype was seen a few times. The V gene is TRBV7-9, the J gene TRBJ1-1, with 9 bases that match TRBD1. The junction had 5 bases not matched to a gene; V was cut back by 11 bases and J by 4 bases. The CDR3 is made up of 12 amino acids. Germline V gene sequence: CDR1 SEHNR, CDR2 FQNEAQ (reference sequence). The CDR3 loop reads CAESDRGTEAFF. In DNA, the CDR3 is TGTGCCGAGTCGGACAGGGGCACTGAAGCTTTCTTT.

The chain links TRBV7-3 to TRBJ2-1; D not certain. Germline loops: CDR1 SGHTA, CDR2 FQGTGA. The CDR3 totals 15 residues. Trimming took 7 bases from V and 7 from J, leaving 20 bases between them. DNA of the CDR3: TGTGCCAGCAACCAAACGGTAGGGATCGGGAATGAGCAGTTCTTC. Protein sequence: CASNQTVGIGNEQFF. The complete variable domain, with remaining parts taken from reference TRBV7-3 and TRBJ2-1, reads GAGVSQTPSNKVTEKGKYVELRCDPISGHTALYWYRQSLGQGPEFLIYFQGTGAADDSGLPNDRFFAVRPEGSVSTLKIQRTERGDSAVYLCASNQTVGIGNEQFFGPGTRLTVL.

V usage is TRBV15 and J usage is TRBJ1-1; 7 positions match TRBD1. Germline V gene data show CDR1 as LNHNV and CDR2 as YYDKDF (reference sequence). The junction had 7 bases not matched to a gene; V was cut back by 0 bases and J by 0 bases. The length of the CDR3 is 17 residues. CDR3 region: CATSRDRDRPLNTEAFF. CDR3 bases: TGTGCCACCAGCAGAGATAGGGACAGACCCCTGAACACTGAAGCTTTCTTT.

The chain couples TRBV7-6 to TRBJ2-1, with 7 nucleotides matching TRBD2. Per the germline V gene, CDR1 is SGHVS and CDR2 is FNYEAQ. The V gene end was trimmed by 1 base and the J gene end by 10 bases; junction bases not matched to a gene: 10. The CDR3 has 15 residues. The CDR3 nucleotides read TGTGCCAGCAGCTTAGGTAGCGGGTGTGCTAAGGAGCAGTTCTTC. Amino acids: CASSLGSGCAKEQFF.

The CDR3 bases are TGTGCCAGCAGCCCAACTGACAGGGGGTCCTACAATGAGCAGTACTTC. As protein: CASSPTDRGSYNEQYF. This chain links TRBV7-3 with TRBJ2-1; 9 nucleotides line up with TRBD1. The assigned J gene may be wrong: the sequence end matches TRBJ2-7 better. The CDR3 contains 16 residues. Germline V gene data show CDR1 as SGHTA and CDR2 as FQGTGA.

This chain uses TRBV6-1 with TRBJ1-1; D remains ambiguous. Germline assignment: CDR1 MNHNS and CDR2 SASEGT. The ends were cut back, 3 bases at V and 4 bases at J, with 12 bases in the middle. CDR3 length: 14 amino acids. The CDR3 nucleotides are TGTGCCAGCAGTGAGCGGGGATGGGGCACTGAAGCTTTCTTT. This sequence encodes CASSERGWGTEAFF.

In this sample, this clonotype turned up many times. The genes are TRBV7-2 and TRBJ2-5, with 7 bases fitting TRBD1. The V and J ends lost 0 bases and 4 bases, in that order; junction bases with no gene match: 11. The CDR3 extends over 17 amino acids. Germline assignment: CDR1 SGHTA and CDR2 FQGNSA. For the CDR3, the DNA is TGTGCCAGCAGCTTAGCGCAGCTAGTGAGGGGGCGAGAGACCCAGTACTTC. It encodes CASSLAQLVRGRETQYF.

This clonotype was recorded many times. The V and J genes are TRBV5-1 and TRBJ2-5; TRBD1 aligns across 11 bases. CDR1 SGHRS and CDR2 YFSETQ come from the germline V gene. Trimming at V came to 3 bases and at J to 2 bases, leaving 3 bases not matched to a gene. The CDR3 length is 15 residues. As DNA, the CDR3 is TGCGCCAGCAGCTCCGGGACAGGGGGTCAAGAGACCCAGTACTTC. It codes for CASSSGTGGQETQYF.